Given below is one T cell receptor (beta chain) in context. The data originate from a study of blood T cell repertoires in COVID-19. Looking at the study overall: T cells, B-cell-depleted T cells, or PBMCs supplied cDNA or gDNA.

The trim removed 2 bases at V and 4 bases at J, leaving 11 bases unmatched. This CDR3 spans 18 amino acids. Per the germline V gene, CDR1 is SEHNR and CDR2 is FQNEAQ (reference sequence). The protocol was immunoSEQ multiplex PCR, while the TCRdb copy is restricted to in-frame clones and leaves out a portion. This table has about 220,000 clones, roughly 88% appearing once. The receptor was isolated from a woman aged 40 to 50 with acute COVID-19. The material sequenced was PBMCs or T cells enriched from blood (not recorded which). V usage is TRBV7-9 and J usage is TRBJ2-7; 13 positions agree with TRBD2. DNA for the CDR3: TGTGCCAGCAGCTTAACCCCTTTGACTAGCGGGGGGAGTTACGAGCAGTACTTC. This codes for CASSLTPLTSGGSYEQYF.